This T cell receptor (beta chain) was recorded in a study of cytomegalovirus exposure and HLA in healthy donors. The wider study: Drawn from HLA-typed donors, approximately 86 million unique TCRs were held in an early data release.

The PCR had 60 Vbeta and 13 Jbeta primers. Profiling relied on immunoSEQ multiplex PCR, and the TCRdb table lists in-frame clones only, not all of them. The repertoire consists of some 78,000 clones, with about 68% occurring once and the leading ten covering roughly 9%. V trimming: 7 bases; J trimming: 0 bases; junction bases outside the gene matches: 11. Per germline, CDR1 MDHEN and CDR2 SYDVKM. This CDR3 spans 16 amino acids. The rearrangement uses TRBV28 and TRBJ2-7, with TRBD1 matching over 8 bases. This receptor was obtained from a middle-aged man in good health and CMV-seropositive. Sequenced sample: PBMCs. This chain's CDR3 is CASTPLGQDASYEQYF. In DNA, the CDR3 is TGTGCCAGCACCCCCTTGGGACAGGACGCCTCCTACGAGCAGTACTTC.